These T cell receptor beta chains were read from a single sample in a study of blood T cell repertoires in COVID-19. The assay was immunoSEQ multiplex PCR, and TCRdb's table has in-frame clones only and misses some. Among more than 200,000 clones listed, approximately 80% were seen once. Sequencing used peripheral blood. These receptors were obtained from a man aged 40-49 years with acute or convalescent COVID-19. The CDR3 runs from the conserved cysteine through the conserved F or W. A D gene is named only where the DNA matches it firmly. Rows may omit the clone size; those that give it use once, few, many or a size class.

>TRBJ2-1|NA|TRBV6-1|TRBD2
CASSVVRGTSGSNEQFF
TGTGCCAGCAGTGTTGTAAGAGGGACTAGCGGGAGTAATGAGCAGTTCTTC
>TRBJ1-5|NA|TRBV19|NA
CASSVSPYSNQPQHF
TGTGCCAGTAGTGTGAGTCCCTATAGCAATCAGCCCCAGCATTTT
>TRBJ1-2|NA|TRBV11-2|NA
CASSLGYQLGYTF
TGTGCCAGCAGCTTAGGGTATCAACTTGGCTACACCTTC
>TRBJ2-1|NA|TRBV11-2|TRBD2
CASSLDRGTSGTPVNEQFF
TGTGCCAGCAGCTTAGATCGGGGGACTAGCGGGACCCCCGTCAATGAGCAGTTCTTC
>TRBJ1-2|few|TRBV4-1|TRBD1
CASSQRQGDGYTF
TGCGCCAGCAGCCAACGACAGGGGGATGGCTACACCTTC
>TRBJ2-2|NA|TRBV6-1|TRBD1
CASSDETGTVFTGELFF
TGTGCCAGCAGTGACGAGACCGGGACAGTCTTCACCGGGGAGCTGTTTTTT
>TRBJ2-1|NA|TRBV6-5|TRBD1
CASSYLGQGAGQFF
TGTGCCAGCAGTTACTTGGGACAGGGGGCGGGGCAGTTCTTC
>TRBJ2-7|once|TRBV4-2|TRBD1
CASSQDYWDRGHF
TGTGCCAGCAGCCAAGATTATTGGGACAGGGGGCACTTC
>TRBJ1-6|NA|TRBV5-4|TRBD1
CASSLGRDRISPLHF
TGTGCCAGCAGCTTGGGCCGGGACAGAATTTCACCCCTCCACTTT
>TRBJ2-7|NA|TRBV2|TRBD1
CASSGSGQGYLHEQYF
TGTGCCAGCAGTGGGAGTGGACAGGGGTATCTTCACGAGCAGTACTTC
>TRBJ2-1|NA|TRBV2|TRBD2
CASAGSGRGNEQFF
TGTGCCAGTGCCGGTAGCGGGAGGGGGAATGAGCAGTTCTTC
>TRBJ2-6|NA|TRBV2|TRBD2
CASSDGLAGVDNVLTF
TGTGCCAGCAGTGACGGACTAGCGGGGGTAGACAACGTCCTGACTTTC
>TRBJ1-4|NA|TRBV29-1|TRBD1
CSVALSGQGPEKLFF
TGCAGCGTTGCCCTCTCGGGACAGGGGCCGGAAAAACTGTTTTTT